What follows are 21 T cell receptor beta chains derived from one specimen sequenced in a study of blood T cell repertoires in COVID-19. Profiling relied on immunoSEQ multiplex PCR, and the TCRdb table lists in-frame clones only, not all of them. This sample has about 280,000 clones, with approximately 88% found just once. Sequencing used peripheral blood. The receptor set was obtained from a man aged 18 to 35 with active or convalescent COVID-19.

V gene TRBV5-1 combines with J gene TRBJ1-6; maybe TRBD1 (6 bases). The CDR3 spans 15 residues. Germline CDR1 SGHRS, CDR2 YFSETQ. The V end was cut by 2 bases, the J end by 11 bases, with 17 bases between. CDR3 loop: CASSFESTGATPLHF. CDR3 nucleotides: TGCGCCAGCAGCTTCGAATCGACAGGAGCGACACCCCTCCACTTT.

The chain recombines TRBV19 with TRBJ1-1; D is ambiguous. Germline V gene lookup returns CDR1 LNHDA and CDR2 SQIVND (reference sequence). V was trimmed by 6 bases and J by 0 bases, leaving 14 bases between them. CDR3 length: 15 amino acids. Written as DNA, the CDR3 is TGTGCCAGTAGAGACTCTGCGGTTTTGAACACTGAAGCTTTCTTT. It yields the protein CASRDSAVLNTEAFF.

The chain carries TRBV15 and TRBJ2-5, with TRBD1 matching 8 bases. The J segment lost 0 bases and the V segment lost 2 bases, leaving 8 bases of the junction unmatched. Germline V gene data show CDR1 as LNHNV and CDR2 as YYDKDF (reference sequence). CDR3 length equals 17 residues. The CDR3: CATSRSRGTGHQETQYF. CDR3 in DNA: TGTGCCACCAGCAGAAGTCGTGGGACAGGACACCAAGAGACCCAGTACTTC.

In its sample, this clone was seen many times. The chain uses TRBV3-1 (or the pseudogene TRBV3-2) and TRBJ1-2, with 7 bases lining up with TRBD1. From germline, CDR1 is LGHDT and CDR2 YNNKEL (reference sequence). The CDR3 covers 18 residues. V lost 0 bases to trimming and J lost 3 bases; unmatched junction nucleotides: 13. The CDR3: CASSQEVSQGSLYYGYTF. The CDR3, as DNA: TGTGCCAGCAGCCAAGAAGTTTCACAGGGGAGTTTGTACTATGGCTACACCTTC.

The chain couples TRBV27 to TRBJ1-1; possibly TRBD1 for D (5 bases). Germline CDR1 MNHEY, CDR2 SMNVEV (reference sequence). Deletions cut 4 bases from V and 1 base from J, with 7 bases between. The CDR3 length is 13 residues. CDR3 DNA: TGTGCCAGCAGTTGGGGCGCGAACACTGAAGCTTTCTTT. Translated, it gives CASSWGANTEAFF.

The rearrangement joins TRBV7-6 to TRBJ2-1, with TRBD2 identical over 15 bases. The junction had 12 bases not matched to a gene; V was cut back by 2 bases and J by 1 base. The germline CDR1 and CDR2 sequences are SGHVS and FNYEAQ. This CDR3 is 21 amino acids long. The CDR3 DNA is TGTGCCAGCAGCTTATATTCCGGGACTAGCGGGGGGTCAAAATCCTACAATGAGCAGTTCTTC. This encodes CASSLYSGTSGGSKSYNEQFF.

Written as DNA, the CDR3 is TGTGCCAGCAGTATGAGACCCGGGACAGGGGTAGAGAATGAGCAGTTCTTC. This codes for CASSMRPGTGVENEQFF. The rearrangement links TRBV27 to TRBJ2-1, with 10 bases lining up with TRBD1. V lost 5 bases and J lost 7; bases outside the gene matches: 14. The CDR3 length is 17 residues. Germline CDR1 and CDR2: MNHEY and SMNVEV (reference sequence).

The V gene is TRBV5-1, the J gene TRBJ2-5, with TRBD2 identical over 12 bases. This CDR3 has 16 residues. V lost 4 bases and J lost 7; bases outside the gene matches: 11. Germline lookup yields CDR1 SGHRS and CDR2 YFSETQ. Written as DNA, the CDR3 is TGCGCCAGCAGCAGGGGACTAGCGGGCCCGCCAGGGACCCAGTACTTC. Encoded protein: CASSRGLAGPPGTQYF.

The chain employs TRBV21-1 and TRBJ1-6; TRBD1 is the table's D call, not checked against the DNA. TRBV21-1 is a pseudogene locus. The CDR3 sequence is 18 residues long. DNA of the CDR3: TGTGCCAGCAGCAAAGCGCAGGACAGGTCCTCCTATAATTCACCCCTCCACTTT. It codes for CASSKAQDRSSYNSPLHF.

The chain is built from TRBV12-3 or TRBV12-4 and TRBJ1-2; 8 positions agree with TRBD1. This CDR3 region has 13 residues. Germline trimming cut 7 bases from V and 4 bases from J; bases unmatched to any gene: 5. CDR3 sequence reads: CASTGGPIYGYTF. The CDR3 DNA sequence: TGTGCCAGCACAGGGGGCCCAATCTATGGCTACACCTTC.

The V gene is TRBV3-1 (or the pseudogene TRBV3-2), the J gene TRBJ1-4, with D possibly being TRBD1 (6 bases). This CDR3 comprises 13 residues. Germline V gene data show CDR1 as LGHDT and CDR2 as YNNKEL (reference sequence). V was trimmed by 8 bases and J by 3 bases, leaving 10 bases between them. The CDR3 is CASHRAANEKLFF. The CDR3 DNA follows: TGTGCCAGCCACAGGGCGGCTAATGAAAAACTGTTTTTT.

The chain carries TRBV7-3 and TRBJ2-3; D may be TRBD2 (5 bases). The CDR3 is made up of 15 amino acids. The V gene's germline CDR1 is SGHTA and CDR2 FQGTGA. Trimming cost V 1 base and J 0 bases, with 8 bases left between them. The CDR3 protein is CASSLIGGSTDTQYF. CDR3 sequence (DNA): TGTGCCAGCAGCTTAATTGGCGGGAGCACAGATACGCAGTATTTT.

The chain couples TRBV6-6 to TRBJ1-6; TRBD1 agrees at 12 bases. Germline lookup yields CDR1 MNHNY and CDR2 SVGAGI (reference sequence). Germline trimming cut 9 bases from V and 9 bases from J; bases unmatched to any gene: 3. The CDR3 is 13 amino acids. CDR3 amino acids: CASEGQGASPLHF. The CDR3 nucleotides are TGTGCCAGTGAGGGACAGGGGGCTTCACCCCTCCACTTT.

This rearrangement joins TRBV29-1 to TRBJ2-3; 8 bases match TRBD2. Germline V gene data show CDR1 as SQVTM and CDR2 as ANQGSEA. The CDR3 is 14 residues long. J lost 0 bases, V lost 5 bases, and 4 bases had no gene match. CDR3 region: CSVPGTRSTDTQYF. The CDR3 DNA reads as TGCAGCGTTCCCGGGACTAGAAGCACAGATACGCAGTATTTT.

This chain links TRBV13 with TRBJ1-3; D unclear. Between the trimmed V and J ends, which lost 10 bases and 0 bases, there was a span of 19 bases. This CDR3 spans 16 amino acids. In germline, CDR1 is PRHDT, CDR2 FYEKMQ (reference sequence). The CDR3 is CATGVGRGLSGNTIYF. Written as DNA, the CDR3 is TGTGCCACCGGAGTAGGACGGGGTCTCTCTGGAAACACCATATATTTT. Full variable domain (remainder filled in from reference TRBV13 and TRBJ1-3): AAGVIQSPRHLIKEKRETATLKCYPIPRHDTVYWYQQGPGQDPQFLISFYEKMQSDKGSIPDRFSAQQFSDYHSELNMSSLELGDSALYFCATGVGRGLSGNTIYFGEGSWLTVV.

The chain carries TRBV7-9 and TRBJ1-1; the D gene is possibly TRBD1 (5 bases). The V and J ends lost 5 bases and 3 bases respectively, with 28 bases between them. The CDR3 is 19 residues long. Germline V gives CDR1 SEHNR, CDR2 FQNEAQ (reference sequence). The CDR3 DNA follows: TGTGCCAGCAGCCCCCCCGAGCGTCGGGCAGGGTGGTTGGACACTGAAGCTTTCTTT. Protein sequence: CASSPPERRAGWLDTEAFF. Variable domain in full (rest from reference TRBV7-9 and TRBJ1-1): DTGVSQNPRHKITKRGQNVTFRCDPISEHNRLYWYRQTLGQGPEFLTYFQNEAQLEKSRLLSDRFSAERPKGSFSTLEIQRTEQGDSAMYLCASSPPERRAGWLDTEAFFGQGTRLTVV.

This chain uses TRBV25-1 with TRBJ1-5; tentative D call: TRBD1 (6 bases). With 3 bases removed from V and 3 bases from J, the gap between germline ends came to 9 bases. Germline V CDR1 and CDR2: MGHDK, SYGVNS. This CDR3 has 14 amino acids. Here the CDR3 reads CASSDGQNNQPQHF. The CDR3 DNA reads as TGTGCCAGCAGTGACGGACAGAACAATCAGCCCCAGCATTTT.

The chain links TRBV6-6 to TRBJ1-2; 7 bases are shared with TRBD1. The V segment lost 2 bases and the J segment 4 bases; nucleotides outside the gene matches: 10. The CDR3 has 16 amino acids. Germline CDR1 is MNHNY and CDR2 is SVGAGI (reference sequence). CDR3 sequence: CASSYGQDPLSYGYTF. CDR3 coding DNA: TGTGCCAGCAGTTACGGACAGGATCCTCTATCCTATGGCTACACCTTC.

The rearrangement links TRBV5-1 to TRBJ1-1; 8 nucleotides match TRBD1. V gave up 3 bases and J gave up 5 bases; unmatched junction bases: 3. The CDR3 is made up of 13 amino acids. Per germline, CDR1 SGHRS and CDR2 YFSETQ. CDR3 bases: TGCGCCAGCAGCTGGACAGGGCTGACTGAAGCTTTCTTT. It yields the protein CASSWTGLTEAFF.

The chain is built from TRBV13 and TRBJ2-1, with 9 positions matching TRBD2. Germline loops: CDR1 PRHDT, CDR2 FYEKMQ (reference sequence). With 8 bases clipped from V and 3 bases from J, the junction kept 8 bases outside the gene matches. The CDR3 covers 15 residues. CDR3 loop: CASGRRLAVYNEQFF. CDR3 DNA: TGTGCCAGCGGAAGACGACTAGCGGTCTACAATGAGCAGTTCTTC.

V is TRBV4-1 and J is TRBJ1-1; 7 bases agree with TRBD1. The CDR3 is 14 residues long. V shed 2 bases, J shed 1 base, and the junction held 1 base outside the gene matches. The V gene's germline CDR1 is MGHRA and CDR2 YSYEKL. In DNA, the CDR3 is TGCGCCAGCAGCCAAAGGACAGGGAACACTGAAGCTTTCTTT. Protein sequence: CASSQRTGNTEAFF.